Below, 7 T cell receptor beta chains from the same sample are listed, as sequenced in a study of CD8 T cells in Susac syndrome. When the RNA was reverse transcribed, random hexamers were used with an input of roughly 0.5 to 1 ug. From the immunoSEQ multiplex PCR reads, TCRdb called clonotypes with MiXCR, one entry per CDR3 protein. The table includes 73,000 or so distinct CDR3 sequences, approximately 95% detected once. The sequencing input was CD8+ T cells from PBMCs. Every receptor here comes from a human donor with multiple sclerosis.

The rearrangement joins TRBV12-3 or TRBV12-4 to TRBJ1-2; no clear D. The CDR3 is 12 amino acids. Between the trimmed V and J ends, which lost 4 bases and 8 bases, there was a span of 11 bases. As DNA, the CDR3 is TGTGCCAGCAGTTGGGAAGGACTGGGCTACACCTTC. As protein: CASSWEGLGYTF.

The rearrangement links TRBV9 to TRBJ2-2; 8 bases are shared with TRBD1. This CDR3 has 16 amino acids. V trimming: 3 bases; J trimming: 6 bases; junction bases outside the gene matches: 10. The germline V gene encodes CDR1 SGDLS and CDR2 YYNGEE. CDR3 protein: CASSGRTGIFPGELFF. As DNA, the CDR3 is TGTGCCAGCAGCGGTCGGACAGGGATCTTTCCCGGGGAGCTGTTTTTT. Drawing the rest from reference TRBV9 and TRBJ2-2, the complete variable domain is DSGVTQTPKHLITATGQRVTLRCSPRSGDLSVYWYQQSLDQGLQFLIQYYNGEERAKGNILERFSAQQFPDLHSELNLSSLELGDSALYFCASSGRTGIFPGELFFGEGSRLTVL.

This chain connects TRBV10-3 to TRBJ2-7; 11 bases map to TRBD2. CDR1 is ENHRY, CDR2 SYGVKD, per germline. This CDR3 is built from 12 residues. Losses at the gene ends were 10 bases for V and 7 bases for J; bases not matched to a gene: 6. CDR3 sequence (DNA): TGTGCCACGACTAGCGGGGACCTTGAGCAGTACTTC. Its translation: CATTSGDLEQYF.

The chain links TRBV30 to TRBJ2-7; D ambiguous. Germline V gives CDR1 GTSNPN, CDR2 SVGIG (reference sequence). Deletions cut 1 base from V and 0 bases from J, with 13 bases between. The CDR3 totals 15 residues. CDR3 in amino acids: CAWSGEAPSSYEQYF. The CDR3 nucleotides read TGTGCCTGGAGTGGAGAAGCGCCGAGCTCCTACGAGCAGTACTTC.

This clonotype was counted once. This chain links TRBV27 with TRBJ2-1; 12 bases are shared with TRBD2. The CDR3 runs 14 residues. Germline values: CDR1 MNHEY, CDR2 SMNVEV (reference sequence). J gave up 8 bases and V 6 bases, and 5 bases lay outside the gene matches. The CDR3: CASSTSGRNHEQFF. For the CDR3, the DNA is TGTGCCAGCAGCACTAGCGGGAGGAACCATGAGCAGTTCTTC.

This CDR3 reads CASSFPGAETQYF. The CDR3, as DNA: TGTGCCAGCAGCTTTCCAGGGGCAGAGACCCAGTACTTC. V and J are TRBV7-9 and TRBJ2-5; a possible D gene is TRBD1 (6 bases). CDR3 length: 13 amino acids. V dropped 3 bases and J dropped 4 bases, with 9 bases sitting between them. From germline, CDR1 is SEHNR and CDR2 FQNEAQ (reference sequence).

The CDR3 bases are TGTGCCAGCAGCTTTGTTGGCAGAGTTGGCGAAAAACTGTTTTTT. This gives the protein CASSFVGRVGEKLFF. J is TRBJ1-4 and V is TRBV5-6, with D unclear. The germline V gene encodes CDR1 SGHDT and CDR2 YYEEEE. V lost 2 bases and J 8 bases, leaving 16 bases between the germline ends. The CDR3 consists of 15 residues.